This T cell receptor beta chain was recovered during a study of cytomegalovirus exposure and HLA in healthy donors. Whole-study findings and limits: Several top significant clusters appeared, in a later analysis, to be linked to common viral pathogens. Sequencing depth roughly uniform across donors was assumed in presence/absence analyses. Analysis was performed later, and it showed HLA-associated TCR beta chains to be more clonally expanded than equally common others.

A multiplex PCR was run with 60 Vbeta primers and 13 Jbeta primers. The protocol was immunoSEQ multiplex PCR, while the TCRdb copy is restricted to in-frame clones and leaves out a portion. The sample holds 70,000 to 90,000 clones, 55% to 70% seen once. As for this clone: Its specificity is unknown.

This sequence was found in a woman aged 40 to 55 in good health and CMV-seropositive. Sequencing was carried out using PBMCs.

The CDR3 is CASSLSGSHTEAFF. The CDR3 DNA is TGTGCCAGCAGCTTATCGGGGTCCCACACTGAAGCTTTCTTT. The chain carries TRBV11-2 and TRBJ1-1, with no clear D. Trimming removed 2 bases from V and 3 bases from J, with 10 bases in between. This CDR3 region has 14 residues. Germline V gene data show CDR1 as SGHAT and CDR2 as FQNNGV.